The rows below give T cell receptor beta chains drawn from one sample of a study of blood T cells in healthy people across ages. TCRdb reprocessed the 5' RACE reads via MiXCR and lists one record per CDR3 protein. In the table there are fewer than 900,000 distinct CDR3 sequences, about 36% of which are singletons. The sample was blood. Every receptor here comes from a young man in good health. CDR3s include the opening cysteine and the closing phenylalanine or tryptophan. A D gene is named only where the DNA matches it firmly. Clone size is given for some rows only: seen once, a few or many times, or a class if the clone is expanded.

- TRBJ2-7 - TRBV12-3/TRBV12-4 CASSRGLYEQYF TGTGCCAGCAGCCGGGGGCTCTACGAGCAGTACTTC
few TRBJ2-1 - TRBV6-6 CASSYPVGGKGGEQFF TGTGCCAGCAGTTACCCGGTCGGTGGGAAAGGAGGTGAGCAGTTCTTC
few TRBJ2-1 - TRBV7-3 CASSPEVTGWAYNEQFF TGTGCCAGCAGCCCGGAAGTTACAGGGTGGGCCTACAATGAGCAGTTCTTC
few TRBJ2-5 TRBD2 TRBV6-2/TRBV6-3 CASTQTSSGETQYF TGTGCCAGCACTCAAACCTCTAGCGGAGAGACCCAGTACTTC
- TRBJ1-1 - TRBV7-3 CASSSGTTEAFF TGTGCCAGCAGCTCCGGGACGACTGAAGCTTTCTTT
few TRBJ2-1 - TRBV4-3 CASSPGTQGGSYNEQFF TGCGCCAGCAGCCCCGGGACCCAGGGGGGCTCCTACAATGAGCAGTTCTTC
- TRBJ1-2 - TRBV3-1 CASSQDKGSAGYTF TGTGCCAGCAGCCAAGACAAGGGATCGGCTGGCTACACCTTC
few TRBJ1-5 - TRBV20-1 CSARGDVNQPQHF TGCAGTGCTAGAGGGGACGTAAATCAGCCCCAGCATTTT
once TRBJ2-4 - TRBV6-2/TRBV6-3 CASWTPLVYEQYF TGTGCCAGCTGGACTCCGCTGGTATACGAGCAATACTTC
few TRBJ2-5 TRBD1 TRBV20-1 CSASPRTGRQETQYF TGCAGTGCTAGTCCCAGGACAGGGAGACAAGAGACCCAGTACTTC
- TRBJ2-3 - TRBV20-1 CSASEGGTDTQYF TGCAGTGCTTCGGAGGGCGGGACAGATACGCAGTATTTT
- TRBJ1-1 - TRBV3-1 CASSQGRRGEAFF TGTGCCAGCAGCCAAGGACGCAGGGGCGAAGCTTTCTTT
- TRBJ2-1 TRBD2 TRBV12-3/TRBV12-4 CASTKSGGEETQFF TGTGCCAGCACCAAAAGCGGGGGGGAAGAGACCCAGTTCTTC
- TRBJ2-7 - TRBV29-1 CSVVPQGSRGEQYF TGCAGCGTTGTTCCCCAGGGCTCCCGGGGGGAGCAGTACTTC
many TRBJ2-1 TRBD2 TRBV29-1 CSVADSGGHPFDEQFF TGCAGCGTTGCCGATAGCGGGGGGCACCCATTCGATGAGCAGTTCTTC
- TRBJ1-2 - TRBV7-2 CASSRENYDYTF TGTGCCAGCAGCCGCGAAAACTATGACTACACCTTC
many TRBJ2-3 - TRBV20-1 CSARDVYPADTQYF TGCAGTGCTAGAGACGTTTACCCCGCAGATACGCAGTATTTT
many TRBJ2-1 - TRBV5-1 CASSLGGHPYNEQFF TGCGCCAGCAGCTTGGGAGGGCACCCCTACAATGAGCAGTTCTTC
- TRBJ2-1 - TRBV9 CASSPKVSAEQFF TGTGCCAGCAGCCCCAAGGTATCCGCTGAGCAGTTCTTC
many TRBJ2-7 - TRBV18 CASSPPTSYEQYF TGTGCCAGCTCACCACCCACTTCCTACGAGCAGTACTTC
few TRBJ2-3 - TRBV6-1 CASRGDVLQYF TGTGCCAGCCGTGGGGACGTCTTGCAGTATTTT
- TRBJ2-1 TRBD2 TRBV2 CASSEAGTRLEQFF TGTGCCAGCAGTGAAGCGGGGACTAGACTCGAGCAGTTCTTC
many TRBJ1-2 TRBD1 TRBV29-1 CSAEQGANGYTF TGCAGCGCTGAACAGGGGGCGAATGGCTACACCTTC
- TRBJ2-5 - TRBV7-2 CASSLTSKETQYF TGTGCCAGCAGCTTGACTAGTAAGGAGACCCAGTACTTC
few TRBJ1-1 - TRBV10-3 CAISESGITEAFF TGTGCCATCAGTGAGTCGGGCATCACTGAAGCTTTCTTT
once TRBJ2-3 - TRBV12-3/TRBV12-4 CASSIAQGSDTQYF TGTGCCAGCAGCATTGCACAGGGCTCAGATACGCAGTATTTT
many TRBJ2-4 TRBD1 TRBV20-1 CSARAGDSGGSNIQYF TGCAGTGCTAGGGCTGGGGACAGCGGAGGTTCAAACATTCAGTACTTC
- TRBJ1-2 TRBD1 TRBV28 CASTPERDRVGFYGYTF TGTGCCAGCACCCCGGAAAGGGACAGGGTGGGATTCTATGGCTACACCTTC